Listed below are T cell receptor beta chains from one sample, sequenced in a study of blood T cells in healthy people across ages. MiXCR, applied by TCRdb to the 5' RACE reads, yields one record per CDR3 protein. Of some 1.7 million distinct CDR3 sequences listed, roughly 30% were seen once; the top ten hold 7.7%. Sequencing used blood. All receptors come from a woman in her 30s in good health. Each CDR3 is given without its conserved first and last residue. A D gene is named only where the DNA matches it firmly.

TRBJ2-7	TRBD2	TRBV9	ASSVEASGGFSSYEQY
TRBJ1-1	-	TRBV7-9	ASLKSQTNTEAF
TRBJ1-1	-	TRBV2	ASIFAEAF
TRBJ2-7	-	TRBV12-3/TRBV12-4	ASIPEMRGYEQY
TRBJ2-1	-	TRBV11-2	ASSLSTSLVGEQF
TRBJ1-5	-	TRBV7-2	ASSLILGRRSMAQH
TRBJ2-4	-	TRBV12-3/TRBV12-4	ASSLLGQSENIQY
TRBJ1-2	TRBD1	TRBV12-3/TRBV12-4	ASSLTGGHYGYT
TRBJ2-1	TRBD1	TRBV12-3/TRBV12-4	ASRRTGKSYNEQF
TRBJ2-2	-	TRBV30	AWSTQMSTGELF
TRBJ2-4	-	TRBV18	ASSPAGALNIQY
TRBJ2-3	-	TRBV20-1	SALTATDTQY
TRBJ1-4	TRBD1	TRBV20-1	SAGTGDNEKLF
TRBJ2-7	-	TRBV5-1	ASSPRDGSYEQY
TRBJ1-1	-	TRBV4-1	ASSQDGSLNTEAF
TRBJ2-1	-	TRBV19	ASHGLPSNEQF
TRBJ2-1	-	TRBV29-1	SVEDPLAFRGNEQF
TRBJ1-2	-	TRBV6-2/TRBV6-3	ASSYNVRRTYGCT
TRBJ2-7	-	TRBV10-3	TISPGTNYEQY
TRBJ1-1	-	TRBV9	ASSVEGRGREAF
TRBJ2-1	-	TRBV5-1	ASSLGALGPLCAEQF
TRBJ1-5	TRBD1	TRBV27	ASSLGQGQQPQH
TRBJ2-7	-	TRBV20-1	SAFSSSYEQY
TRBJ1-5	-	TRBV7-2	ASSWGHVNQPQH
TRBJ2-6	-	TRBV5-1	ASSQRQPGANVLT
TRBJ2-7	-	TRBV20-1	SARTGFYEQY
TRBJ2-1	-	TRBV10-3	ATGSLSEQF
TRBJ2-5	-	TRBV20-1	SVRAGETQY
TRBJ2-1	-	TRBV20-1	SAPIAAGYDERF
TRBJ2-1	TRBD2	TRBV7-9	ASYRFGGDNEQF
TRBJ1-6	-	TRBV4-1	ASSHPHGHYNSPLH
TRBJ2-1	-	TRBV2	ASSDGGSSYKEQF
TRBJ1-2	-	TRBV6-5	ASTKQGAGNYGYT